A selection of T cell receptor beta chains follows, all from one sample in a study of neoadjuvant anti-PD-1 for oral cavity cancer. The data were produced by immunoSEQ multiplex PCR, yet TCRdb's version contains in-frame clones alone and is incomplete. The profile shows tens of thousands of clones, about four fifths of them singletons. The sequencing here drew on PBMCs, taken before nivolumab (anti-PD-1) treatment. Receptors were obtained from a person between 40 and 85 years old with oral cavity squamous cell carcinoma. Each CDR3 is given with its conserved first and last residue. A D gene is named only where the DNA matches it firmly. Part of the rows lack a size; the others show once, few, many or a class for expanded clones.

clone size | D gene | J gene | V gene | CDR3 DNA | CDR3 protein
NA | TRBD2 | TRBJ2-1 | TRBV9 | TGTGCCAGCAGCGGGGGACTAGCAGACTTCAATGAGCAGTTCTTC | CASSGGLADFNEQFF
NA | TRBD1 | TRBJ2-1 | TRBV19 | TGTGCCAGTAGTCCTGACAAGACAGGGGGCGTTAACGAGCAGTTCTTC | CASSPDKTGGVNEQFF
NA | TRBD1 | TRBJ1-5 | TRBV7-2 | TGTGCCAGCAAGGGACAGGGACCTCAGCCCCAGCATTTT | CASKGQGPQPQHF
NA | NA | TRBJ1-3 | TRBV4-1 | TGCGCCAGCAGCCATCCACAGGGTTATGGAAACACCATATATTTT | CASSHPQGYGNTIYF
NA | TRBD2 | TRBJ2-1 | TRBV7-3 | TGTGCCAGCAGCCCCCGGGTGACTAGCGGGTTGTACAATGAGCAGTTCTTC | CASSPRVTSGLYNEQFF
NA | NA | TRBJ2-5 | TRBV7-2 | TGTGCCAGCAGCTCGTACCAAGAGACCCAGTACTTC | CASSSYQETQYF
NA | NA | TRBJ2-1 | TRBV10-1 | TGCGCCAGCAGTGAGTCGACATGGGATGAGCAGTTCTTC | CASSESTWDEQFF
NA | TRBD2 | TRBJ2-2 | TRBV6-6 | TGTGCCAGCAGTTTGCTAGCGGCTAACACCGGGGAGCTGTTTTTT | CASSLLAANTGELFF
NA | NA | TRBJ2-3 | TRBV7-3 | TGTGCCAGCAGCTTAGGAAGCACAGATACGCAGTATTTT | CASSLGSTDTQYF
NA | TRBD1 | TRBJ2-6 | TRBV2 | TGTGCCAGCATGAGACCGGGACAGGGCTCTGGGGCCAACGTCCTGACTTTC | CASMRPGQGSGANVLTF
NA | NA | TRBJ2-5 | TRBV30 | TGTGCCTGGCTGACACAGGGAGCAGAGACCCAGTACTTC | CAWLTQGAETQYF
NA | NA | TRBJ1-1 | TRBV6-6 | TGTGCCAGCAGGAGGGAGATTTGGAGGGAAGCTTTCTTT | CASRREIWREAFF
NA | TRBD2 | TRBJ2-7 | TRBV10-1 | TGCGCCAGCAGTGAGGGAGGGACTAGCGGGATCCTCTACTTC | CASSEGGTSGILYF
NA | NA | TRBJ1-2 | TRBV18 | TGTGCCAGCTCACGGACAGCCTCTGATGATGGCTACACCTTC | CASSRTASDDGYTF
NA | NA | TRBJ1-4 | TRBV11-2 | TGTGCCAGCAGCTTAGGACAGGTCTATAATGAAAAACTGTTTTTT | CASSLGQVYNEKLFF
NA | TRBD2 | TRBJ2-7 | TRBV27 | TGTGCCAGCAGTTTGGGTAGCGGGAGCTCCTACGAGCAGTACTTC | CASSLGSGSSYEQYF
NA | NA | TRBJ1-5 | TRBV28 | TGTGCCAGCATCGAGGGGGTTTTTGGGCAGCCCCAGCATTTT | CASIEGVFGQPQHF
NA | NA | TRBJ1-1 | TRBV11-2 | TGTGCCAGCAGCTTAGAGCTGACGATTAACACTGAAGCTTTCTTT | CASSLELTINTEAFF
NA | NA | TRBJ2-7 | TRBV7-2 | TGTGCCAGCAGCTTAGATTTAAAGCGGCAGTACTTC | CASSLDLKRQYF
once | TRBD2 | TRBJ2-1 | TRBV6-1 | TGTGCCAGCAGTGAAAGAGCGGGGTATGAGCAGTTCTTC | CASSERAGYEQFF
NA | NA | TRBJ1-5 | TRBV2 | TGTGCCAGCAGTGCCGTAGGGGCACTAGGTCAGCCCCAGCATTTT | CASSAVGALGQPQHF
NA | NA | TRBJ2-1 | TRBV10-1 | TGCGCCAGCAGTGAAAGGGGCTCCGGTGAGAGGGAGCAGTTCTTC | CASSERGSGEREQFF